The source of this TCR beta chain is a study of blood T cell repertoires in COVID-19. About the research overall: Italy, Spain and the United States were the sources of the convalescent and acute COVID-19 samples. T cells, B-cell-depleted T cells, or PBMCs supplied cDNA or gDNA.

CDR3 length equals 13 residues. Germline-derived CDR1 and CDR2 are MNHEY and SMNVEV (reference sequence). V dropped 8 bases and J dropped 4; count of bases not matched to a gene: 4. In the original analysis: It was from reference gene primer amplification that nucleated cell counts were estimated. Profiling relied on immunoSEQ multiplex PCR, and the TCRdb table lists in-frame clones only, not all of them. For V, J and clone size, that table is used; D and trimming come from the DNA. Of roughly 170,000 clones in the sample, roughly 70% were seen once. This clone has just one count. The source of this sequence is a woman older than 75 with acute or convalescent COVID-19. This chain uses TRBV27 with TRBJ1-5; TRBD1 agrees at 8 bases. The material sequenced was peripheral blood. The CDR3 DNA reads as TGTGCCAGCGGTCAGGGGGCTAATCAGCCCCAGCATTTT. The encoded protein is CASGQGANQPQHF.